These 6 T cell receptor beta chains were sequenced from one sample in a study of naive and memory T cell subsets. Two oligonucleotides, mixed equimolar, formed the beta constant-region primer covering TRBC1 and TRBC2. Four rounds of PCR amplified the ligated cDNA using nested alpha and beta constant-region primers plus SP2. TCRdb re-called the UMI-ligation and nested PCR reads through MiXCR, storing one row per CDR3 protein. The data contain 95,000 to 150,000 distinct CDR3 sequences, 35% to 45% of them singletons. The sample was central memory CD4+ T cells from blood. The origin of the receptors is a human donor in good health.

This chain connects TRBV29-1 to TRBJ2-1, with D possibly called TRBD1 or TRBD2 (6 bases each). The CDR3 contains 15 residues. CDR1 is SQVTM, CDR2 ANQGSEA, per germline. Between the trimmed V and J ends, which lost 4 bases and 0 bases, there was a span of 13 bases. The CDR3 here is CSVGGALNSYNEQFF. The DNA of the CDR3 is TGCAGCGTTGGGGGGGCTTTGAACTCCTACAATGAGCAGTTCTTC.

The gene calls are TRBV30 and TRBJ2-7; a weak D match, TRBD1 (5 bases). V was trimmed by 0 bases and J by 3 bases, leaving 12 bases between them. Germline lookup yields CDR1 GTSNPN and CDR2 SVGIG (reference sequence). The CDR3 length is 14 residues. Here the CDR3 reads CAWSVGDWGYEQYF. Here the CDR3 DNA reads TGTGCCTGGAGTGTAGGGGATTGGGGCTACGAGCAGTACTTC.

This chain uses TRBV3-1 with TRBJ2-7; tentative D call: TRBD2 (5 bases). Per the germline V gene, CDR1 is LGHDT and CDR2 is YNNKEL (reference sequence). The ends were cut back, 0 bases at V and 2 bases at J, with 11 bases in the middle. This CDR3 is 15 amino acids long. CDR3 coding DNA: TGTGCCAGCAGCCAAGATCCCCGGGGAACCTACGAGCAGTACTTC. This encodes CASSQDPRGTYEQYF.

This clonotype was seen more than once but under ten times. CDR3 sequence reads: CASAQLTSGRWYEQFF. The CDR3 bases are TGTGCCAGCGCCCAGCTGACTAGCGGGAGATGGTATGAGCAGTTCTTC. The chain links TRBV12-3 or TRBV12-4 to TRBJ2-1, with 12 bases identical to TRBD2. V trimming: 8 bases; J trimming: 8 bases; junction bases outside the gene matches: 13. The CDR3 consists of 16 residues.

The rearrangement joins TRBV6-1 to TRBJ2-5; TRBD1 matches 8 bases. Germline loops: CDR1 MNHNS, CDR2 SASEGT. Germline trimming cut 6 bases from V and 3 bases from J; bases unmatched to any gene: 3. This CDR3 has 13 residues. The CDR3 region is CASRVTGEETQYF. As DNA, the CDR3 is TGTGCCAGCAGGGTGACAGGGGAAGAGACCCAGTACTTC.

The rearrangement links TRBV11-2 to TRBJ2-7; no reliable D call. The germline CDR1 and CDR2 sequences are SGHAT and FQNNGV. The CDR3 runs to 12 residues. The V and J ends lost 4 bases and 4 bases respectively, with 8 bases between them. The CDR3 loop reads CASSWAEYEQYF. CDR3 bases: TGTGCCAGCAGCTGGGCCGAGTACGAGCAGTACTTC.